This record looks at one T cell receptor (beta chain) sequence and its context. Its specificity is unknown. The V end was cut by 3 bases, the J end by 11 bases, with 14 bases between. Germline CDR1 and CDR2: ENHRY and SYGVKD. The CDR3 spans 13 residues. The data were obtained in a study of cytomegalovirus exposure and HLA in healthy donors. Regarding the study as a whole: Sequencing likely generated an artifact that appeared as a cluster of highly shared sequence variants. Cytomegalovirus-associated status was assigned to roughly 160 TCR beta chains.

PCR employed 60 Vbeta and 13 Jbeta primers. Sequencing used immunoSEQ multiplex PCR; TCRdb keeps in-frame clones, though not all of them. The sample table includes more than 40,000 clones. The sequenced sample was PBMCs. This chain uses TRBV10-3 with TRBJ1-5, with D possibly being TRBD1 (5 bases). The receptor was isolated from a female donor in good health and CMV-seronegative. CDR3 coding DNA: TGTGCCATCAGTGACGGACAAATCATAGCCCAGCATTTT. This encodes CAISDGQIIAQHF.